This T cell receptor beta chain comes out of a study of control samples from healthy donors and cancer patients. Germline V gene sequence: CDR1 SGHTA, CDR2 FQGNSA. V was clipped by 5 bases and J by 5 bases, with 22 bases between them. The CDR3 runs 16 residues. TCRdb's table, derived via immunoSEQ multiplex PCR, lists solely in-frame clones and lacks some. Among 120,000 to 150,000 clones listed, about 91% were seen once. The chain uses TRBV7-2 and TRBJ2-7; D could derive from TRBD1 or TRBD2 (5 bases each). The specimen was blood. This clonotype originated in a man in his thirties or forties in good health. CDR3 amino acids: CASSAPRGAVTNEQYF. The CDR3 DNA reads as TGTGCCAGCAGCGCTCCCCGGGGCGCGGTAACTAACGAGCAGTACTTC.